Sequencing of this TCR beta chain was carried out in a study of blood T cell repertoires in COVID-19. The overall study: Samples taken during acute and convalescent COVID-19 were collected in the United States, Italy and Spain.

The assay was immunoSEQ multiplex PCR, and TCRdb's table has in-frame clones only and misses some. Among 150,000 to 200,000 clones, about 89% were seen once, and the ten largest hold around 8.9%. The table lists this clone with a count of one. The CDR3 extends over 13 amino acids. The trim removed 3 bases at V and 1 base at J, leaving 0 bases unmatched. From germline, CDR1 is MNHNS and CDR2 SASEGT. Cohort assignment relied on participant-reported clinical history. The chain is built from TRBV6-1 and TRBJ2-7; 7 bases match TRBD2. The sequence came from a woman younger than 30 who had recovered from COVID-19. Sequencing used PBMCs or T cells enriched from blood (not recorded which). DNA for the CDR3: TGTGCCAGCAGTGAGGGGGGGTCCTACGAGCAGTACTTC. This codes for CASSEGGSYEQYF.